Listed here are 30 T cell receptor beta chains from one sample, sequenced in a study of blood T cell repertoires in COVID-19. Clones were read by immunoSEQ multiplex PCR, and TCRdb kept only the in-frame ones, dropping some. Among more than 60,000 clones, more than 75% were seen once, and the ten largest hold roughly 13%. Sequenced material: peripheral blood. The source is a woman of 80 years or more with acute or convalescent COVID-19.

This clone was detected once. V gene TRBV18 combines with J gene TRBJ2-1, with 8 bases identical to TRBD2. Germline lookup yields CDR1 KGHSH and CDR2 LQKENI. V lost 4 bases, J lost 7 bases, and 9 bases stayed unmatched. The CDR3 runs 15 residues. DNA for the CDR3: TGTGCCAGCTCACGACCACACGGGACTAGAAATGAGCAGTTCTTC. Encoded protein: CASSRPHGTRNEQFF.

The rearrangement links TRBV7-9 to TRBJ2-7; maybe TRBD1 (6 bases). The germline V gene encodes CDR1 SEHNR and CDR2 FQNEAQ (reference sequence). This CDR3 spans 14 amino acids. Trimming shortened V by 5 bases and J by 7 bases, and 18 bases separated the two germline ends. In DNA form, the CDR3 reads TGTGCCAGCAGCCCCGAGGGGAGACAGGTTGAGCAGTACTTC. Its translation is CASSPEGRQVEQYF.

This clone was counted a single time. The CDR3 DNA follows: TGCAGCGGAGGAAGGGGGCAAGAGACCCAGTACTTC. Its protein product is CSGGRGQETQYF. V gene TRBV29-1 combines with J gene TRBJ2-5, with a possible D match to TRBD1 (6 bases). Germline V gene sequence: CDR1 SQVTM, CDR2 ANQGSEA. This CDR3 has 12 amino acids. V lost 7 bases and J 2 bases, leaving 11 bases between the germline ends.

The genes are TRBV7-9 and TRBJ2-2, with 9 bases lining up with TRBD2. Per the germline V gene, CDR1 is SEHNR and CDR2 is FQNEAQ (reference sequence). V was pared by 1 base and J by 5 bases, with 5 bases of the junction left unmatched. The CDR3 consists of 16 residues. CDR3 sequence (DNA): TGTGCCAGCAGCTTAGACGCGGGAGGGATGACCGGGGAGCTGTTTTTT. Protein: CASSLDAGGMTGELFF. The full variable domain, in which reference TRBV7-9 and TRBJ2-2 provide the parts outside the CDR3, is DTGVSQNPRHKITKRGQNVTFRCDPISEHNRLYWYRQTLGQGPEFLTYFQNEAQLEKSRLLSDRFSAERPKGSFSTLEIQRTEQGDSAMYLCASSLDAGGMTGELFFGEGSRLTVL.

The V gene is TRBV5-1, the J gene TRBJ2-7; D remains unclear. The CDR3 runs to 15 residues. Trimming pared 0 bases from V and 0 bases from J, leaving 10 bases between. Germline CDR1 SGHRS, CDR2 YFSETQ. CDR3 DNA: TGCGCCAGCAGCTTGGCTGTCGAGCCCTCCTACGAGCAGTACTTC. This codes for CASSLAVEPSYEQYF.

This chain connects TRBV28 to TRBJ2-7; a possible D gene is TRBD1 (5 bases). V gave up 6 bases and J gave up 0 bases, with 15 bases separating them. Germline lookup yields CDR1 MDHEN and CDR2 SYDVKM. The CDR3 length is 15 residues. The DNA for the CDR3 is TGTGCCAGCAGAAATTTTGACAGATACTCCTACGAGCAGTACTTC. It specifies CASRNFDRYSYEQYF.

The rearrangement links TRBV5-1 to TRBJ2-5; 12 nucleotides match TRBD2. CDR3 length equals 15 residues. The V gene's germline CDR1 is SGHRS and CDR2 YFSETQ. The ends lost 4 bases at V and 1 base at J; junction bases unmatched: 2. The CDR3 region is CASSRTSGAQETQYF. In nucleotides, the CDR3 is TGCGCCAGCAGCCGGACTAGCGGGGCCCAAGAGACCCAGTACTTC. The variable domain in full, with the rest retrieved from reference TRBV5-1 and TRBJ2-5, is KAGVTQTPRYLIKTRGQQVTLSCSPISGHRSVSWYQQTPGQGLQFLFEYFSETQRNKGNFPGRFSGRQFSNSRSEMNVSTLELGDSALYLCASSRTSGAQETQYFGPGTRLLVL.

The chain links TRBV9 to TRBJ2-7; 12 bases map to TRBD2. Germline CDR1 SGDLS, CDR2 YYNGEE. The CDR3 has 15 amino acids. Trimming at V came to 0 bases and at J to 5 bases, leaving 3 bases not matched to a gene. CDR3 nucleotide sequence: TGTGCCAGCAGCGTAGGGACTAGCGGGACTCACGAGCAGTACTTC. Protein: CASSVGTSGTHEQYF.

There are a few counts of this clone. The rearrangement joins TRBV28 to TRBJ2-2, with 7 bases aligning to TRBD1. V lost 6 bases and J lost 7; bases outside the gene matches: 11. Germline V gene sequence: CDR1 MDHEN, CDR2 SYDVKM. There are 15 residues in the CDR3. The CDR3 DNA is TGTGCCAGCAGACTCGGGACAGTGGGTGGCGGGGAGCTGTTTTTT. It encodes CASRLGTVGGGELFF.

The rearrangement uses TRBV7-8 and TRBJ2-2; no clear D. V gave up 3 bases and J gave up 1 base, with 6 bases separating them. CDR3 length: 14 amino acids. The germline gives CDR1 SGHVS, CDR2 FQNEAQ. The chain's CDR3 is CASSLLGNTGELFF. In DNA form, the CDR3 reads TGTGCCAGCAGCTTGCTAGGGAACACCGGGGAGCTGTTTTTT.

This sequence joins TRBV29-1 and TRBJ2-3; 10 bases agree with TRBD1. V lost 3 bases, J lost 2 bases, and 5 bases stayed unmatched. The CDR3 loop spans 15 amino acids. Germline V lookup: CDR1 SQVTM, CDR2 ANQGSEA. CDR3 nucleotides: TGCAGCGTTGACCGACAGGGGGCGGTCACAGATACGCAGTATTTT. Translation gives CSVDRQGAVTDTQYF.

The V and J genes are TRBV28 and TRBJ1-2, with 8 bases lining up with TRBD1. Germline CDR1 and CDR2: MDHEN and SYDVKM. The length of the CDR3 is 16 residues. Germline trimming cut 3 bases from V and 4 bases from J; bases unmatched to any gene: 10. CDR3 loop: CASSFASRGLSYGYTF. The CDR3 bases are TGTGCCAGCAGTTTTGCCTCCAGGGGGCTTAGCTATGGCTACACCTTC.

The chain is built from TRBV28 and TRBJ2-3, with 9 bases identical to TRBD2. The CDR3 is 16 amino acids. Germline CDR1 reads MDHEN; CDR2 reads SYDVKM. The V segment lost 0 bases and the J segment 4 bases; nucleotides outside the gene matches: 5. The CDR3 DNA sequence: TGTGCCAGCAGTTTATGGGCGGGAGGGCCCTCAGATACGCAGTATTTT. Protein sequence: CASSLWAGGPSDTQYF.

V is TRBV14 and J is TRBJ2-7; weak D call: TRBD1 (5 bases). The CDR3 is made up of 14 amino acids. The V and J ends lost 0 bases and 7 bases respectively, with 13 bases between them. Germline V gene lookup returns CDR1 SGHDN and CDR2 FVKESK. The CDR3 DNA reads TGTGCCAGCAGCCAAGAATGGGGCCCCGTTGAGCAGTACTTC. Translating gives CASSQEWGPVEQYF.

The chain employs TRBV28 and TRBJ2-7, with 9 bases fitting TRBD1. The J segment lost 7 bases and the V segment lost 3 bases, leaving 4 bases of the junction unmatched. CDR1 MDHEN and CDR2 SYDVKM come from the germline V gene. The CDR3 totals 13 residues. In nucleotides, the CDR3 is TGTGCCAGCAGTTTTCACAGGGGGCCGGAGCAGTACTTC. Encoded protein: CASSFHRGPEQYF.

The genes are TRBV7-6 and TRBJ2-1; 11 bases fit TRBD2. V shed 1 base, J shed 4 bases, and the junction held 9 bases outside the gene matches. Looked up from germline, CDR1 is SGHVS and CDR2 is FNYEAQ. There are 18 residues in the CDR3. The CDR3 DNA follows: TGTGCCAGCAGCTTAGGTCTAACTAGCGGGAGCCTTTACAATGAGCAGTTCTTC. Translated, it gives CASSLGLTSGSLYNEQFF.

The chain links TRBV7-2 to TRBJ2-5; 7 positions match TRBD1. With V trimmed by 1 base and J by 5 bases, 4 bases remained unmatched. This CDR3 region has 14 residues. The germline CDR1 and CDR2 sequences are SGHTA and FQGNSA. CDR3 nucleotide sequence: TGTGCCAGCAGCTTAGATAACAGGGGTGAGACCCAGTACTTC. It encodes CASSLDNRGETQYF. Full variable domain (missing parts from reference TRBV7-2 and TRBJ2-5): GAGVSQSPSNKVTEKGKDVELRCDPISGHTALYWYRQSLGQGLEFLIYFQGNSAPDKSGLPSDRFSAERTGGSVSTLTIQRTQQEDSAVYLCASSLDNRGETQYFGPGTRLLVL.

V gene TRBV9 combines with J gene TRBJ1-6; D is uncertain. Germline-derived CDR1 and CDR2 are SGDLS and YYNGEE. The length of the CDR3 is 17 residues. Trimming removed 0 bases from V and 6 bases from J, with 16 bases in between. The DNA of the CDR3 is TGTGCCAGCAGCGTAGCTCCGGGGAGCTCGGGTAATTCACCCCTCCACTTT. It is translated as CASSVAPGSSGNSPLHF.

Comments on this clone: A read error may account for a junction end that differs from germline. For the CDR3, the DNA is TGCAGCGTTGAAAAAACAGGGGGCGTCAAGATCTTC. Translating it yields CSVEKTGGVKIF. V gene TRBV29-1 combines with J gene TRBJ2-1; 9 bases map to TRBD1. CDR1 is SQVTM and CDR2 is ANQGSEA in the germline V gene. The CDR3 sequence is 12 residues long.

This clone has a handful of counts. The chain employs TRBV7-3 and TRBJ1-1; D remains ambiguous. The V end was cut by 1 base, the J end by 4 bases, with 13 bases between. Germline CDR1 is SGHTA and CDR2 is FQGTGA. The CDR3 has 15 residues. The CDR3: CASSLNGRGTTEAFF. The CDR3 nucleotides read TGTGCCAGCAGCTTAAACGGTCGGGGTACCACTGAAGCTTTCTTT. Looking up the rest from reference TRBV7-3 and TRBJ1-1 gives the full variable domain: GAGVSQTPSNKVTEKGKYVELRCDPISGHTALYWYRQSLGQGPEFLIYFQGTGAADDSGLPNDRFFAVRPEGSVSTLKIQRTERGDSAVYLCASSLNGRGTTEAFFGQGTRLTVV.

The chain uses TRBV6-2 or TRBV6-3 and TRBJ2-6; 7 nucleotides line up with TRBD1. J gave up 2 bases and V 2 bases, and 3 bases lay outside the gene matches. Germline CDR1 reads MNHEY; CDR2 reads SVGEGT. This CDR3 spans 16 amino acids. CDR3 sequence: CASSYGTATGANVLTF. DNA for the CDR3: TGTGCCAGCAGTTACGGGACAGCCACTGGGGCCAACGTCCTGACTTTC.

This chain joins TRBV28 and TRBJ1-5; TRBD1 aligns across 8 bases. This CDR3 comprises 18 residues. Unmatched junction bases numbered 19, after V lost 6 bases and J lost 6 bases. Germline loops: CDR1 MDHEN, CDR2 SYDVKM. The CDR3 reads CASRVLSPGTGFGQPQHF. Written as DNA, the CDR3 is TGTGCCAGCAGAGTCTTATCCCCCGGGACAGGCTTCGGTCAGCCCCAGCATTTT.

This sequence joins TRBV18 and TRBJ2-3, with D perhaps TRBD2 (6 bases). CDR3 size: 16 residues. CDR1 and CDR2 from the germline V gene are KGHSH and LQKENI. Trimming left V 5 bases short and J 2 bases short, with 17 bases between. The CDR3, as DNA: TGTGCCAGCTCAAAAACGAGACTAGGGTCCACAGATACGCAGTATTTT. As protein: CASSKTRLGSTDTQYF.

V gene TRBV19 combines with J gene TRBJ1-4, with D possibly matching TRBD1 (5 bases). CDR1 is LNHDA and CDR2 is SQIVND in the germline V gene (reference sequence). Trimming stripped 10 bases from V and 10 bases from J, with 28 bases between. There are 16 residues in the CDR3. CDR3 DNA: TGTGCCACCTCGTGGGGCACAGCTCCGCCGTTAGTAAAACTGTTTTTT. This encodes CATSWGTAPPLVKLFF.

CDR3 DNA: TGCAGTGCTAGTCAACTAGACCAAAAGGCAGATACGCAGTATTTT. It encodes CSASQLDQKADTQYF. The gene calls are TRBV20-1 and TRBJ2-3; D possibly corresponds to TRBD2 (5 bases). The V gene's germline CDR1 is DFQATT and CDR2 SNEGSKA (reference sequence). The CDR3 is 15 amino acids. The V gene lost 3 bases and the J gene lost 4 bases, with 17 bases spanning the gap.

The chain is built from TRBV28 and TRBJ2-7; 13 nucleotides agree with TRBD2. In germline, CDR1 is MDHEN, CDR2 SYDVKM. CDR3 length equals 16 residues. Trimming took 10 bases from V and 5 from J; bases not matched to a gene: 14. This CDR3 reads CATRRPRLAGGDEQYF. CDR3 nucleotides: TGTGCCACACGAAGACCTAGACTAGCGGGAGGCGACGAGCAGTACTTC. Based on the CDR3 plus reference TRBV28 and TRBJ2-7, the full variable domain is DVKVTQSSRYLVKRTGEKVFLECVQDMDHENMFWYRQDPGLGLRLIYFSYDVKMKEKGDIPEGYSVSREKKERFSLILESASTNQTSMYLCATRRPRLAGGDEQYFGPGTRLTVT.

This clone came up a few times. The J gene is TRBJ1-1, the V gene TRBV5-1, with 9 nucleotides matching TRBD1. The CDR3 consists of 16 residues. Looked up from germline, CDR1 is SGHRS and CDR2 is YFSETQ. Trimming removed 1 base from V and 3 bases from J; junction bases left unmatched: 7. Written as DNA, the CDR3 is TGCGCCAGCAGCTTGACAGGGGGCTTGGGGGACACTGAAGCTTTCTTT. Translating it yields CASSLTGGLGDTEAFF.

This chain links TRBV7-9 with TRBJ1-2, with 7 bases fitting TRBD1. V shed 1 base, J shed 4 bases, and the junction held 6 bases outside the gene matches. CDR3 length: 15 amino acids. In germline, CDR1 is SEHNR, CDR2 FQNEAQ (reference sequence). CDR3 nucleotides: TGTGCCAGCAGCTTAGGGGTCGGACAGGTCTATGGCTACACCTTC. Protein product: CASSLGVGQVYGYTF.

The chain combines TRBV12-5 with TRBJ2-4, with 7 bases aligning to TRBD1. Germline loops: CDR1 LGHNT, CDR2 FRNRAP. This CDR3 contains 12 residues. With 8 bases clipped from V and 7 bases from J, the junction kept 5 bases outside the gene matches. CDR3 in amino acids: CASPATGNIQYF. CDR3 DNA: TGTGCTAGTCCAGCGACAGGGAACATTCAGTACTTC.

The rearrangement joins TRBV7-2 to TRBJ2-5, with unresolved D. Trimming removed 1 base at V and 1 base at J, with 7 bases between. CDR1 and CDR2 from the germline V gene are SGHTA and FQGNSA. The CDR3 totals 14 residues. CDR3: CASSLVASQETQYF. DNA of the CDR3: TGTGCCAGCAGCTTAGTTGCCAGCCAAGAGACCCAGTACTTC.